Listed below are T cell receptor beta chains from one sample, sequenced in a study of blood T cell repertoires in COVID-19. TCRdb's table, derived via immunoSEQ multiplex PCR, lists solely in-frame clones and lacks some. The profile shows 85,000 to 100,000 clones, about 71% of them singletons. The sample was peripheral blood. The receptors stem from a woman between 55 and 75 years old in a cohort sampled during active or convalescent COVID-19. Both conserved end residues are part of each CDR3. Each record gives: D gene, CDR3 length, J gene, V gene, clone size, CDR3 protein, CDR3 DNA. A D gene is named only where the DNA matches it firmly. Part of the rows lack a size; the others show once, few, many or a class for expanded clones.

D gene: NA; CDR3 length: 14; J gene: TRBJ2-7; V gene: TRBV4-2; clone size: NA; CDR3 protein: CASSQTGQGYEQYF; CDR3 DNA: TGTGCCAGCAGCCAAACAGGGCAGGGGTACGAGCAGTACTTC
D gene: TRBD2; CDR3 length: 14; J gene: TRBJ2-3; V gene: TRBV11-2; clone size: NA; CDR3 protein: CASSLFQRGDTQYF; CDR3 DNA: TGTGCCAGCAGCTTATTCCAGCGGGGGGATACGCAGTATTTT
D gene: NA; CDR3 length: 13; J gene: TRBJ1-5; V gene: TRBV10-3; clone size: once; CDR3 protein: CAISTGVGEPQHF; CDR3 DNA: TGTGCCATCAGTACAGGCGTAGGGGAGCCCCAGCATTTT
D gene: NA; CDR3 length: 13; J gene: TRBJ1-1; V gene: TRBV2; clone size: NA; CDR3 protein: CASSREGKAEAFF; CDR3 DNA: TGTGCCAGCAGTCGGGAGGGGAAGGCTGAAGCTTTCTTT
D gene: TRBD1; CDR3 length: 15; J gene: TRBJ2-7; V gene: TRBV5-4; clone size: few; CDR3 protein: CASSKGAGGVYEQYF; CDR3 DNA: TGTGCCAGCTCTAAAGGGGCAGGGGGAGTCTACGAGCAGTACTTC
D gene: NA; CDR3 length: 17; J gene: TRBJ2-3; V gene: TRBV19; clone size: NA; CDR3 protein: CASSPRGRGLGTDTQYF; CDR3 DNA: TGTGCCAGTAGTCCCCGAGGCAGGGGTTTGGGCACAGATACGCAGTATTTT
D gene: NA; CDR3 length: 14; J gene: TRBJ1-5; V gene: TRBV19; clone size: NA; CDR3 protein: CASSMGGGIQPQHF; CDR3 DNA: TGTGCCAGTAGTATGGGGGGGGGTATTCAGCCCCAGCATTTT
D gene: TRBD1; CDR3 length: 17; J gene: TRBJ1-4; V gene: TRBV19; clone size: NA; CDR3 protein: CASRGERGTAVNEKLFF; CDR3 DNA: TGTGCCAGTAGGGGGGAGCGGGGGACAGCGGTGAATGAAAAACTGTTTTTT
D gene: NA; CDR3 length: 14; J gene: TRBJ2-1; V gene: TRBV15; clone size: NA; CDR3 protein: CATSRTGSISEQFF; CDR3 DNA: TGTGCCACCAGCAGGACAGGTTCGATCAGTGAGCAGTTCTTC
D gene: TRBD1; CDR3 length: 16; J gene: TRBJ2-2; V gene: TRBV5-1; clone size: few; CDR3 protein: CASRKSGTENTGELFF; CDR3 DNA: TGCGCCAGTAGGAAGTCCGGGACAGAGAACACCGGGGAGCTGTTTTTT
D gene: NA; CDR3 length: 13; J gene: TRBJ1-2; V gene: TRBV27; clone size: NA; CDR3 protein: CASSLESNYGYTF; CDR3 DNA: TGTGCCAGCAGCCTAGAATCTAACTATGGCTACACCTTC
D gene: NA; CDR3 length: 14; J gene: TRBJ2-7; V gene: TRBV13; clone size: NA; CDR3 protein: CASSLGNREAEQYF; CDR3 DNA: TGTGCCAGCAGCTTAGGGAACAGGGAAGCGGAGCAGTACTTC
D gene: TRBD1; CDR3 length: 14; J gene: TRBJ1-2; V gene: TRBV19; clone size: NA; CDR3 protein: CASSIAQGNYGYTF; CDR3 DNA: TGTGCCAGTAGTATAGCACAGGGGAACTATGGCTACACCTTC
D gene: NA; CDR3 length: 13; J gene: TRBJ2-3; V gene: TRBV7-3; clone size: few; CDR3 protein: CASSSNLADTQYF; CDR3 DNA: TGTGCCAGCAGCTCAAATCTAGCCGATACGCAGTATTTT
D gene: NA; CDR3 length: 14; J gene: TRBJ2-1; V gene: TRBV7-9; clone size: NA; CDR3 protein: CASSFGGTYNEQFF; CDR3 DNA: TGTGCCAGCAGCTTCGGGGGAACCTACAATGAGCAGTTCTTC
D gene: NA; CDR3 length: 15; J gene: TRBJ2-7; V gene: TRBV7-8; clone size: NA; CDR3 protein: CASSSLTGDAYEQYF; CDR3 DNA: TGTGCCAGCAGCTCCCTGACAGGCGACGCCTACGAGCAGTACTTC